This T cell receptor (beta chain) emerged from a study of blood T cell repertoires in COVID-19. On the study more broadly: Material from acute and convalescent COVID-19 was sourced from the United States, Italy and Spain.

This clone was observed a few times. Clones were sequenced by immunoSEQ multiplex PCR, and TCRdb holds only the in-frame ones, with some missing. The table lists fewer than 350,000 clones, 75% to 90% of them singletons. Trimming at V came to 4 bases and at J to 1 base, leaving 3 bases not matched to a gene. The CDR3 consists of 14 residues. Looked up from germline, CDR1 is SGHTA and CDR2 is FQGNSA. The V and J genes are TRBV7-2 and TRBJ2-5, with 7 bases aligning to TRBD1. The TCR sequence derives from a woman in her twenties or thirties who had recovered from COVID-19. The source material was peripheral blood. The CDR3 DNA sequence: TGTGCCAGCAGCTCCTGGACAGGCCAAGAGACCCAGTACTTC. It translates to CASSSWTGQETQYF.